This TCR beta chain was obtained from a study of T cells in Graves' hyperthyroidism and ophthalmopathy. Per germline, CDR1 SGHRS and CDR2 YFSETQ. This CDR3 comprises 16 residues. Germline trimming cut 1 base from V and 7 bases from J; bases unmatched to any gene: 10. These patients, aged 18 to 65, had recently diagnosed hyperthyroidism lasting under 2 months. Uncontrolled infections, other autoimmune diseases, pregnancy or lactation led to exclusion of patients. Each 10 ml fresh peripheral blood draw supplied the PBMCs. Amplification targeted TCR beta CDR3 regions from RNA transcripts. Carried out on the TCR CDR3, a first-round RT-PCR used the HTBI primer set. Using its own MiXCR run on the multiplex PCR reads, TCRdb lists one record per CDR3 protein. The sample holds about 560,000 distinct CDR3 sequences; around 14% are singletons and the top ten take about 7%.

The specimen was blood. The clonotype originates from a woman in her 30s with Graves' hyperthyroidism. The chain couples TRBV5-1 to TRBJ2-1; 8 nucleotides match TRBD2. As DNA, the CDR3 is TGCGCCAGCAGCTTGATCATTAGCGGGACTGGAAATGAGCAGTTCTTC. As protein: CASSLIISGTGNEQFF.